Shown below are 28 T cell receptor beta chains from a single sample sequenced in a study of response to subunit inactivated influenza vaccine. TCRdb reprocessed the RT-PCR reads with MiXCR, giving one entry per CDR3 protein. The sample yields around 570,000 distinct CDR3 sequences, roughly 10% seen once. The data also belong to a second study, concerning T cells expressing NK-cell markers. That publication notes: 5'RACE template switching built TCR beta cDNA with unique molecular identifiers.

This sample comprised PBMCs from blood, obtained on the day of vaccination. These TCRs come from a man aged 45 to 65 who received an inactivated influenza vaccine.

This clonotype was found many times. The chain employs TRBV2 and TRBJ2-7; 7 bases are a match to TRBD1. Germline V gene data show CDR1 as SNHLY and CDR2 as FYNNEI. The CDR3 contains 12 residues. Trimming cost V 6 bases and J 3 bases; bases outside gene matches: 2. The CDR3 loop is CASRTGSYEQYF. Written as DNA, the CDR3 is TGTGCCAGCAGGACAGGGAGCTACGAGCAGTACTTC.

The CDR3 DNA reads TGTGCCAGCAGTTATAGGGGACATATATACGAGCAGTACTTC. Translation gives CASSYRGHIYEQYF. The chain has TRBV6-5 and TRBJ2-7, with TRBD1 as a possible D gene (6 bases). Germline values: CDR1 MNHEY, CDR2 SVGAGI. The CDR3 loop spans 14 amino acids. V was trimmed by 3 bases and J by 4 bases, leaving 13 bases between them.

This clonotype was seen a few times. This rearrangement joins TRBV20-1 to TRBJ2-7, with 7 bases identical to TRBD2. The germline CDR1 and CDR2 sequences are DFQATT and SNEGSKA (reference sequence). This CDR3 has 15 residues. V was pared by 6 bases and J by 1 base, with 12 bases of the junction left unmatched. CDR3 DNA sequence: TGCAGTGCACCTCGAGGAGGGAGGGAGTCCTACGAGCAGTACTTC. Translating it yields CSAPRGGRESYEQYF.

The sample holds a few counts of this clonotype. This chain connects TRBV4-2 to TRBJ2-2; a possible D gene is TRBD1 (6 bases). The ends were cut back, 7 bases at V and 7 bases at J, with 10 bases in the middle. The CDR3 covers 12 residues. Looked up from germline, CDR1 is LGHNA and CDR2 is YNFKEQ. CDR3: CASIADSGELFF. For the CDR3, the DNA is TGTGCCAGCATCGCGGACAGCGGGGAGCTGTTTTTT.

V and J are TRBV11-2 and TRBJ2-7; TRBD2 matches 7 bases. Germline V CDR1 and CDR2: SGHAT, FQNNGV. The CDR3 spans 15 residues. V shed 1 base, J shed 2 bases, and the junction held 5 bases outside the gene matches. The CDR3 protein is CASSLGGGITYEQYF. DNA of the CDR3: TGTGCCAGCAGCTTAGGCGGGGGAATTACCTACGAGCAGTACTTC. Using reference TRBV11-2 and TRBJ2-7 for the parts outside the CDR3, the full variable domain is EAGVAQSPRYKIIEKRQSVAFWCNPISGHATLYWYQQILGQGPKLLIQFQNNGVVDDSQLPKDRFSAERLKGVDSTLKIQPAKLEDSAVYLCASSLGGGITYEQYFGPGTRLTVT.

The chain has TRBV28 and TRBJ2-7; possible D gene TRBD2, 5 bases. Germline V CDR1 and CDR2: MDHEN, SYDVKM. The CDR3 loop spans 11 amino acids. The V gene lost 1 base and the J gene lost 12 bases, with 10 bases spanning the gap. The CDR3 DNA sequence: TGTGCCAGCAGTTTATTATGGGAGTGGTACTTC. Translating it yields CASSLLWEWYF.

This clonotype has more than one count but fewer than ten. This chain links TRBV28 with TRBJ2-7; D perhaps matches TRBD2 (6 bases). There are 15 residues in the CDR3. V was cut by 2 bases and J by 5 bases, with 16 bases left in between. Germline V gene lookup returns CDR1 MDHEN and CDR2 SYDVKM. CDR3 nucleotide sequence: TGTGCCAGCAGTTTAAGGAGGGTTTGGGACGACGAGCAGTACTTC. Protein: CASSLRRVWDDEQYF.

This clonotype was counted at least ten times. This sequence joins TRBV6-5 and TRBJ2-7; D not resolved. There are 13 residues in the CDR3. V lost 2 bases to trimming and J lost 0 bases, with 5 bases between them. The V gene's germline CDR1 is MNHEY and CDR2 SVGAGI. CDR3: CASSYADSYEQYF. CDR3 nucleotide sequence: TGTGCCAGCAGTTACGCGGACTCCTACGAGCAGTACTTC.

This clonotype was recorded a few times. J is TRBJ2-1 and V is TRBV6-2 or TRBV6-3; D unresolved. The germline V and J ends were trimmed by 6 bases and 14 bases, with 14 bases remaining between them. This CDR3 region has 11 residues. The germline CDR1 and CDR2 sequences are MNHEY and SVGEGT. Here the CDR3 reads CASSQSTEEFF. CDR3 in DNA: TGTGCCAGCAGCCAATCCACCGAGGAGTTCTTC.

The CDR3 sequence is CASSQDSATTRQYF. DNA for the CDR3: TGCGCCAGCAGCCAAGATTCAGCTACTACGAGGCAGTACTTC. This sequence joins TRBV4-3 and TRBJ2-7; D call uncertain. This CDR3 region has 14 residues. CDR1 and CDR2 from the germline V gene are LGHNA and YSLEER. The V and J ends lost 0 bases and 9 bases respectively, with 15 bases between them.

There are a few counts of this clonotype. The V call is TRBV4-3, the J call TRBJ2-1; TRBD2 aligns across 11 bases. CDR3 size: 16 residues. Germline V lookup: CDR1 LGHNA, CDR2 YSLEER. Trimming took 0 bases from V and 8 from J; bases not matched to a gene: 6. CDR3 DNA sequence: TGCGCCAGCAGCCAAGATGGGACTAGCGGAGGCGATGAGCAGTTCTTC. Residues: CASSQDGTSGGDEQFF.

This chain links TRBV10-3 with TRBJ1-2; D uncertain. The CDR3 runs 15 residues. V gave up 6 bases and J gave up 5 bases, with 19 bases separating them. Per the germline V gene, CDR1 is ENHRY and CDR2 is SYGVKD. CDR3 residues: CAISSGPDSKYGYTF. CDR3 DNA: TGTGCCATCAGCTCGGGCCCGGACTCCAAATATGGCTACACCTTC.

The rearrangement joins TRBV4-3 to TRBJ2-1; D remains unclear. Germline values: CDR1 LGHNA, CDR2 YSLEER. The V end was cut by 0 bases, the J end by 7 bases, with 7 bases between. The CDR3 runs 13 residues. The CDR3 coding sequence is TGCGCCAGCAGCCAAGAATACCCGAATGAGCAGTTCTTC. As protein: CASSQEYPNEQFF.

This clonotype showed up many times. The genes are TRBV12-3 or TRBV12-4 and TRBJ1-6; a possible D gene is TRBD1 (6 bases). The CDR3 is made up of 14 amino acids. V was cut by 1 base and J by 10 bases, with 11 bases left in between. The CDR3: CASSLGSQGSPLHF. CDR3 coding DNA: TGTGCCAGCAGTTTAGGGTCACAGGGATCACCCCTCCACTTT.

The gene calls are TRBV19 and TRBJ2-1; 7 nucleotides agree with TRBD2. In germline, CDR1 is LNHDA, CDR2 SQIVND (reference sequence). The CDR3 is 15 amino acids. After removal of 5 bases from V and 2 bases from J, the junction contained 6 bases not matched to a gene. CDR3 in DNA: TGTGCCAGTAGTTCTGGACTAGTGCCCTACAATGAGCAGTTCTTC. Amino acids: CASSSGLVPYNEQFF.

This clonotype has more than one count but fewer than ten. The rearrangement links TRBV7-2 to TRBJ1-3; maybe TRBD1 (5 bases). V lost 4 bases and J 13 bases, leaving 14 bases between the germline ends. CDR1 is SGHTA, CDR2 FQGNSA, per germline. The CDR3 loop spans 12 amino acids. The CDR3 DNA sequence: TGTGCCAGCAGCTCCGCGAGGGAGGGGATATATTTT. Residues: CASSSAREGIYF.

This clonotype has just a few counts. V usage is TRBV6-1 and J usage is TRBJ2-7; 9 bases align to TRBD1. Looked up from germline, CDR1 is MNHNS and CDR2 is SASEGT. The junction had 5 bases not matched to a gene; V was cut back by 0 bases and J by 5 bases. This CDR3 has 15 residues. This CDR3 reads CASSEAWDRAHEQYF. The CDR3 DNA is TGTGCCAGCAGTGAAGCGTGGGACAGGGCCCACGAGCAGTACTTC.

This chain uses TRBV5-5 with TRBJ2-1; D is perhaps TRBD1 or TRBD2 (6 bases each). Trimming removed 1 base at V and 1 base at J, with 18 bases between. The CDR3 spans 18 residues. CDR1 SGHKS and CDR2 YYEKEE come from the germline V gene (reference sequence). The CDR3: CASSLRGASGGSYNEQFF. The CDR3 bases are TGTGCCAGCAGCTTGAGGGGGGCCTCTGGGGGATCCTACAATGAGCAGTTCTTC.

This chain joins TRBV6-5 and TRBJ2-7, with 9 positions matching TRBD2. The V segment lost 0 bases and the J segment 4 bases; nucleotides outside the gene matches: 10. The germline CDR1 and CDR2 sequences are MNHEY and SVGAGI. The CDR3 is made up of 17 amino acids. The chain's CDR3 is CASSYSRGSGGLYEQYF. DNA of the CDR3: TGTGCCAGCAGTTACTCGAGGGGTAGCGGGGGCTTATACGAGCAGTACTTC.

There are a few counts of this clonotype. V and J are TRBV20-1 and TRBJ2-7; a weak D match, TRBD1 (6 bases). CDR3 length: 14 residues. Germline CDR1 reads DFQATT; CDR2 reads SNEGSKA (reference sequence). Trimming stripped 4 bases from V and 1 base from J, with 14 bases between. CDR3 amino acids: CSAKPGGRSYEQYF. The CDR3 DNA follows: TGCAGTGCTAAACCTGGGGGCCGTTCCTACGAGCAGTACTTC.

Only a few counts were recorded for this clonotype. This chain uses TRBV4-3 with TRBJ2-7; TRBD2 matches at 10 bases. The trim removed 0 bases at V and 2 bases at J, leaving 4 bases unmatched. From germline, CDR1 is LGHNA and CDR2 YSLEER. There are 16 residues in the CDR3. The CDR3 bases are TGCGCCAGCAGCCAAGATTTTCTAGCGGGAGCCTACGAGCAGTACTTC. It codes for CASSQDFLAGAYEQYF.

Only a few counts were recorded for this clonotype. V usage is TRBV7-8 and J usage is TRBJ2-7; 9 nucleotides line up with TRBD2. The CDR3 spans 17 residues. The germline gives CDR1 SGHVS, CDR2 FQNEAQ. Losses at the gene ends were 1 base for V and 7 bases for J; bases not matched to a gene: 14. CDR3: CASSLVGLAGLGREQYF. The DNA of the CDR3 is TGTGCCAGCAGCTTAGTTGGCCTAGCGGGACTAGGTAGGGAGCAGTACTTC.

The chain uses TRBV20-1 and TRBJ2-2, with D perhaps being TRBD1 or TRBD2 (6 bases each). The CDR3 sequence is 15 residues long. Germline CDR1 DFQATT, CDR2 SNEGSKA (reference sequence). V gave up 1 base and J gave up 4 bases, with 13 bases separating them. The CDR3 nucleotides are TGCAGTGCTAGAGTTGGGGGGCGTCCCACCGGGGAGCTGTTTTTT. As protein: CSARVGGRPTGELFF.

This clonotype was seen at least ten times. The chain joins TRBV11-2 to TRBJ2-7, with 7 bases matching TRBD2. Germline V gives CDR1 SGHAT, CDR2 FQNNGV. Unmatched junction bases numbered 4, after V lost 1 base and J lost 4 bases. The CDR3 loop spans 14 amino acids. DNA of the CDR3: TGTGCCAGCAGCTTAGTCCTCGGGGGGTACGAGCAGTACTTC. It translates to CASSLVLGGYEQYF.

This clonotype appeared once. The genes are TRBV20-1 and TRBJ2-1; the D gene is possibly TRBD2 (6 bases). CDR3 length: 13 residues. Germline CDR1 and CDR2: DFQATT and SNEGSKA (reference sequence). The V and J ends lost 6 bases and 6 bases respectively, with 15 bases between them. The CDR3 sequence: CSATKAGSNEQFF. DNA for the CDR3: TGCAGTGCCACGAAGGCCGGGAGCAATGAGCAGTTCTTC.

This clonotype was seen a few times. This chain joins TRBV7-2 and TRBJ2-2, with 11 bases lining up with TRBD1. V gave up 5 bases and J gave up 5 bases; unmatched junction bases: 7. There are 16 residues in the CDR3. Germline values: CDR1 SGHTA, CDR2 FQGNSA. CDR3: CASSQRTGGETGELFF. CDR3 DNA sequence: TGTGCCAGCAGCCAAAGGACAGGGGGCGAGACCGGGGAGCTGTTTTTT.

The table lists this clonotype with many counts. The CDR3 DNA follows: TGCGCCAGCAGCCTAACGGGACAGGGGACAGATACGCAGTATTTT. It translates to CASSLTGQGTDTQYF. The V and J genes are TRBV5-1 and TRBJ2-3; 10 positions match TRBD1. The CDR3 totals 15 residues. With V trimmed by 4 bases and J by 3 bases, 5 bases remained unmatched. Per germline, CDR1 SGHRS and CDR2 YFSETQ.

This clonotype has at least ten counts. This chain uses TRBV11-2 with TRBJ2-1; D may be TRBD2 (6 bases). The CDR3 has 15 residues. V gave up 1 base and J gave up 0 bases, with 7 bases separating them. CDR1 SGHAT and CDR2 FQNNGV come from the germline V gene. The CDR3 DNA reads TGTGCCAGCAGCTTAGTAGCGGTCTCCTACAATGAGCAGTTCTTC. Its protein is CASSLVAVSYNEQFF.